These 15 T cell receptor beta chains were sequenced from one sample in a study of cytomegalovirus exposure and HLA in healthy donors. PCR used 60 Vbeta primers and 13 Jbeta primers. Repertoires were generated with immunoSEQ multiplex PCR, while TCRdb's copy carries only in-frame clones and drops some. The sample has around 150,000 clones, about 78% seen once. The sample was PBMCs. These receptors originate from a male donor in good health and CMV-seronegative.

There are a few counts of this clone. The chain carries TRBV4-2 and TRBJ2-1; 7 positions agree with TRBD1. Germline-derived CDR1 and CDR2 are LGHNA and YNFKEQ. The trim removed 0 bases at V and 5 bases at J, leaving 4 bases unmatched. The CDR3 covers 15 residues. The CDR3 DNA reads TGTGCCAGCAGCCAAGATTTCAGGGGGAACAATGAGCAGTTCTTC. Translating gives CASSQDFRGNNEQFF.

The chain has TRBV27 and TRBJ2-1; 9 nucleotides align to TRBD1. V gave up 4 bases and J gave up 7 bases; unmatched junction bases: 8. This CDR3 is built from 15 residues. Germline V gives CDR1 MNHEY, CDR2 SMNVEV (reference sequence). CDR3 bases: TGTGCCAGCAGTTCCCCGGGACAGGGCGATAATGAGCAGTTCTTC. This gives the protein CASSSPGQGDNEQFF.

This clone was recorded a few times. The chain couples TRBV7-2 to TRBJ1-1, with D uncertain. Between the trimmed V and J ends, which lost 1 base and 10 bases, there was a span of 16 bases. The germline gives CDR1 SGHTA, CDR2 FQGNSA. CDR3 length equals 14 residues. CDR3 nucleotides: TGTGCCAGCAGCTTAGATACGCGGATGGGAGGAGCTTTCTTT. It codes for CASSLDTRMGGAFF.

The gene calls are TRBV11-1 and TRBJ2-7, with unresolved D. Trimming cost V 5 bases and J 5 bases, with 7 bases left between them. The germline gives CDR1 SGHAT, CDR2 FQDESV (reference sequence). The length of the CDR3 is 11 residues. The CDR3 reads CASSRRDEQYF. CDR3 coding DNA: TGTGCCAGCAGCCGCCGGGACGAGCAGTACTTC.

The chain links TRBV18 to TRBJ2-7; D gene ambiguous. Germline values: CDR1 KGHSH, CDR2 LQKENI. The germline V and J ends were trimmed by 4 bases and 5 bases, with 12 bases remaining between them. This CDR3 is built from 13 residues. Written as DNA, the CDR3 is TGTGCCAGCTCACTGTCGGGTTTGAACGAGCAGTACTTC. Translation gives CASSLSGLNEQYF.

J is TRBJ1-6 and V is TRBV28; D perhaps matches TRBD1 (6 bases). This CDR3 spans 15 amino acids. Germline loops: CDR1 MDHEN, CDR2 SYDVKM. V was trimmed by 7 bases and J by 7 bases, leaving 17 bases between them. In nucleotides, the CDR3 is TGTGCCAGCACCACAGCAGGGGCGGTGAATTCACCCCTCCACTTT. This translates into CASTTAGAVNSPLHF.

Details on this clone: A junction boundary mismatches the germline segment, possibly from a read error. V gene TRBV7-2 combines with J gene TRBJ2-5, with TRBD2 as a possible D gene (6 bases). CDR1 is SGHTA and CDR2 is FQGNSA in the germline V gene. This CDR3 has 13 amino acids. CDR3 nucleotide sequence: TGTGCCAGCAGCCCGACTAGACAAGGGACCCAGTACTTC. Amino acid sequence: CASSPTRQGTQYF.

This sequence joins TRBV29-1 and TRBJ1-1; D is perhaps TRBD1 (5 bases). The length of the CDR3 is 13 residues. Germline CDR1 is SQVTM and CDR2 is ANQGSEA. The ends were cut back, 7 bases at V and 0 bases at J, with 12 bases in the middle. As DNA, the CDR3 is TGCAGCGGAGGTGGACAAATGAACACTGAAGCTTTCTTT. Protein: CSGGGQMNTEAFF.

The J gene is TRBJ1-1, the V gene TRBV7-2; possibly TRBD1 for D (5 bases). The CDR3 loop spans 14 amino acids. V dropped 5 bases and J dropped 2 bases, with 12 bases sitting between them. Germline V gene lookup returns CDR1 SGHTA and CDR2 FQGNSA. CDR3 in DNA: TGTGCCAGCAGCCCGGGGGGGTCCAACACTGAAGCTTTCTTT. Amino acids: CASSPGGSNTEAFF.

CDR3 region: CASSLGQGTNYGYTF. The CDR3 DNA follows: TGTGCCAGCAGTTTAGGACAGGGGACTAACTATGGCTACACCTTC. The chain has TRBV6-1 and TRBJ1-2; 9 bases fit TRBD1. The CDR3 contains 15 residues. After removal of 5 bases from V and 0 bases from J, the junction contained 4 bases not matched to a gene. Looked up from germline, CDR1 is MNHNS and CDR2 is SASEGT.

The gene calls are TRBV6-6 and TRBJ2-5, with 9 positions matching TRBD1. Near its end, the DNA agrees better with TRBJ2-7, so the J call may be wrong. Germline V CDR1 and CDR2: MNHNY, SVGAGI (reference sequence). The CDR3 is 15 residues long. The CDR3 loop is CASSEPGQGAYEQYF. CDR3 nucleotide sequence: TGTGCCAGCAGCGAGCCGGGACAGGGCGCCTACGAGCAGTACTTC.

This chain joins TRBV6-6 and TRBJ1-3; 7 bases fit TRBD1. CDR3 size: 16 residues. Losses at the gene ends were 7 bases for V and 0 bases for J; bases not matched to a gene: 9. CDR1 is MNHNY and CDR2 is SVGAGI in the germline V gene (reference sequence). The CDR3 nucleotides are TGTGCCAGCAATCTTAGGACAGGACCCTCTGGAAACACCATATATTTT. Translated, it gives CASNLRTGPSGNTIYF.

The rearrangement links TRBV19 to TRBJ1-6; D not resolved. V shed 3 bases and J shed 9 bases, with 12 bases lying between them. From germline, CDR1 is LNHDA and CDR2 SQIVND (reference sequence). This CDR3 spans 14 amino acids. For the CDR3, the DNA is TGTGCCAGTAGTATGGCGGGCATTGGTTCACCCCTCCACTTT. This codes for CASSMAGIGSPLHF.

This rearrangement joins TRBV2 to TRBJ2-4; the D gene is possibly TRBD1 (5 bases). CDR1 is SNHLY and CDR2 is FYNNEI in the germline V gene. The CDR3 is 21 residues long. The V end lost 8 bases, the J end lost 0 bases, and 32 bases lay between the germline ends. The CDR3 DNA is TGTGCCAGCTACCTCCCTAACCTCAGGAAGGTGGACACATTAGCCAAAAACATTCAGTACTTC. It is translated as CASYLPNLRKVDTLAKNIQYF.

The chain joins TRBV6-5 to TRBJ2-1; TRBD2 matches 10 bases. This CDR3 is 15 amino acids long. Per the germline V gene, CDR1 is MNHEY and CDR2 is SVGAGI. The ends lost 2 bases at V and 10 bases at J; junction bases unmatched: 8. The CDR3 bases are TGTGCCAGCAGTTACAAGGCTAGCGGGGGCGGGGAGCAGTTCTTC. Translation: CASSYKASGGGEQFF.